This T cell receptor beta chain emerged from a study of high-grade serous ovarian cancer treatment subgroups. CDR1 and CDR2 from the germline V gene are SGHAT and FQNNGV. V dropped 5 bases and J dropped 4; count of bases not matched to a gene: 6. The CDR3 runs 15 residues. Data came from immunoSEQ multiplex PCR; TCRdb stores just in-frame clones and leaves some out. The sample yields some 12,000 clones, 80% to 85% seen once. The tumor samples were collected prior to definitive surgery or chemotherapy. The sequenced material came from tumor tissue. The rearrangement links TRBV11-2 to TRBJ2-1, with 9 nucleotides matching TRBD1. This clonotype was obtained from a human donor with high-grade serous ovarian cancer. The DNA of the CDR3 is TGTGCCAGCAGCGCAACAGGGGGCAGGTACAATGAGCAGTTCTTC. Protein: CASSATGGRYNEQFF.